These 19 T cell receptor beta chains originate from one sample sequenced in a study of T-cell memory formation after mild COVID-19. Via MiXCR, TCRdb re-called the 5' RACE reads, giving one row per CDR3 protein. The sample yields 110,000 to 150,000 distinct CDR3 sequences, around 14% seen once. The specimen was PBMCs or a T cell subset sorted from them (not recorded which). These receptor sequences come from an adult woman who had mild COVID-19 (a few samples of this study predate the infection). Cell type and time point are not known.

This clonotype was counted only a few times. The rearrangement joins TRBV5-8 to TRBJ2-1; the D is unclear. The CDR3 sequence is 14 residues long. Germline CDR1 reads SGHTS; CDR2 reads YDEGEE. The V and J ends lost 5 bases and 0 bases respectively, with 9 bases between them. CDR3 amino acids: CASSLHSSYNEQFF. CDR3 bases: TGTGCCAGCAGTCTACACAGCTCCTACAATGAGCAGTTCTTC.

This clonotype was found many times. CDR3 residues: CSARVSGTSGGPTDTQYF. CDR3 nucleotides: TGCAGTGCTAGAGTCTCCGGGACTAGCGGGGGACCCACAGATACGCAGTATTTT. This chain connects TRBV20-1 to TRBJ2-3; 14 nucleotides match TRBD2. The germline gives CDR1 DFQATT, CDR2 SNEGSKA (reference sequence). The CDR3 is 18 amino acids. The ends lost 1 base at V and 2 bases at J; junction bases unmatched: 8.

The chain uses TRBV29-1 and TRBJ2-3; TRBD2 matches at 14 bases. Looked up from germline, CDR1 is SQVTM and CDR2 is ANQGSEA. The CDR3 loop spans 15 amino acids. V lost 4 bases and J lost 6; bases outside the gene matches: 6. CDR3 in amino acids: CSVGTSGGPGDTQYF. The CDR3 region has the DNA TGCAGCGTTGGGACTAGCGGGGGGCCGGGGGATACGCAGTATTTT.

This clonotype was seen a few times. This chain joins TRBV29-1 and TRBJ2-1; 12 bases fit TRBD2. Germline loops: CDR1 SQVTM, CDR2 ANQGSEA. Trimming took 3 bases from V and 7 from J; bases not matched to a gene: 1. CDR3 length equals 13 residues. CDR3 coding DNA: TGCAGCGTTGAGACTAGCGGGAGAAATGAGCAGTTCTTC. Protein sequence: CSVETSGRNEQFF.

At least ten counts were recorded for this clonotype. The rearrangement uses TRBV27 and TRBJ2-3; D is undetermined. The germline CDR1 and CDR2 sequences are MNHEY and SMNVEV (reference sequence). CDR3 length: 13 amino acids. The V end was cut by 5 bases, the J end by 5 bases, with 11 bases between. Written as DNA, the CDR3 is TGTGCCAGCAGTCCTAGGTGGGAAGATACGCAGTATTTT. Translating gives CASSPRWEDTQYF.

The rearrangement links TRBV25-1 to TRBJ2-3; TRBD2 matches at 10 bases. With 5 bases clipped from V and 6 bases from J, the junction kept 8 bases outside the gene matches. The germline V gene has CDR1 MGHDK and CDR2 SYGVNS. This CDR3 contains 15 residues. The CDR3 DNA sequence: TGTGCCAGCAGTAGACCTAGCGGGAGACGGGATACGCAGTATTTT. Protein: CASSRPSGRRDTQYF.

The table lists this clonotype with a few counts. The CDR3 is CASSLRDNLNEQFF. In DNA, the CDR3 is TGTGCCAGCTCGCTCCGGGACAACCTCAATGAGCAGTTCTTC. This chain connects TRBV18 to TRBJ2-1, with D tentatively TRBD1 (6 bases). V shed 6 bases and J shed 6 bases, with 15 bases lying between them. The CDR3 contains 14 residues. Germline loops: CDR1 KGHSH, CDR2 LQKENI.

CDR3 in DNA: TGTGCCAGCAGTTTATGGACAGGGTACACCGGGGAGCTGTTTTTT. Translating gives CASSLWTGYTGELFF. V is TRBV27 and J is TRBJ2-2; 8 bases are a match to TRBD1. The CDR3 is 15 amino acids. Germline-derived CDR1 and CDR2 are MNHEY and SMNVEV (reference sequence). After removal of 1 base from V and 3 bases from J, the junction contained 1 base not matched to a gene.

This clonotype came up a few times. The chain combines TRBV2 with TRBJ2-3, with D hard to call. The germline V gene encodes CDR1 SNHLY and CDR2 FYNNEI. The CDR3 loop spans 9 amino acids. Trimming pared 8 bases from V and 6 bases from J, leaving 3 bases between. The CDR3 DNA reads TGTGCCAGCGGGGATACGCAGTATTTT. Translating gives CASGDTQYF. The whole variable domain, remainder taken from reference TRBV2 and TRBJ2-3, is EPEVTQTPSHQVTQMGQEVILRCVPISNHLYFYWYRQILGQKVEFLVSFYNNEISEKSEIFDDQFSVERPDGSNFTLKIRSTKLEDSAMYFCASGDTQYFGPGTRLTVL.

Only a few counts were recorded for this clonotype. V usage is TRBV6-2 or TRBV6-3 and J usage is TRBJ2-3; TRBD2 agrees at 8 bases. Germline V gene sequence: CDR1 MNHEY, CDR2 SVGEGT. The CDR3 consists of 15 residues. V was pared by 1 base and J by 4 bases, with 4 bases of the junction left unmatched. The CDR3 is CASSYFSGIPDTQYF. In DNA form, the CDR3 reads TGTGCCAGCAGTTACTTTAGCGGGATCCCAGATACGCAGTATTTT.

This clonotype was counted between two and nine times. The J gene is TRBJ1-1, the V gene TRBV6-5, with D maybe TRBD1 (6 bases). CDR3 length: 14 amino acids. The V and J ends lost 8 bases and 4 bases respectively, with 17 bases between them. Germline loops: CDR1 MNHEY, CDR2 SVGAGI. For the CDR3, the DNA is TGTGCCAGCTCAGAGACACAGGGTGGCACTGAAGCTTTCTTT. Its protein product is CASSETQGGTEAFF.

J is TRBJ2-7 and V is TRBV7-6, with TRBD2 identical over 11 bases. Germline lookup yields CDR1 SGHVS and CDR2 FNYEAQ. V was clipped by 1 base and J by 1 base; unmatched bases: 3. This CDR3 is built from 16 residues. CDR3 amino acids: CASSLDLAGGSYEQYF. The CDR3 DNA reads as TGTGCCAGCAGCTTAGATCTAGCGGGGGGATCCTACGAGCAGTACTTC.

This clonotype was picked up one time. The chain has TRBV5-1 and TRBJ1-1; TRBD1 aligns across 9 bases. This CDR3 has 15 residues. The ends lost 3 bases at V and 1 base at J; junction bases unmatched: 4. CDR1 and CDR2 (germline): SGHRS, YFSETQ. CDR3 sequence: CASSWGDRENTEAFF. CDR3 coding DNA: TGCGCCAGCAGCTGGGGGGACAGGGAGAACACTGAAGCTTTCTTT.

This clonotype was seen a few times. CDR3 in amino acids: CASSGGEMVRYNEQFF. For the CDR3, the DNA is TGTGCCAGCAGTGGAGGGGAGATGGTCCGTTACAATGAGCAGTTCTTC. J is TRBJ2-1 and V is TRBV25-1, with D perhaps TRBD1 or TRBD2 (5 bases each). The V end was cut by 4 bases, the J end by 4 bases, with 17 bases between. Per the germline V gene, CDR1 is MGHDK and CDR2 is SYGVNS. This CDR3 is 16 amino acids long.

In nucleotides, the CDR3 is TGTGCCAGCAGCGTCGGGGCGGGCCTACCAGCTAACACAGATACGCAGTATTTT. Translating gives CASSVGAGLPANTDTQYF. V and J are TRBV9 and TRBJ2-3; either TRBD1 or TRBD2 may supply D (5 bases each). CDR3 length: 18 residues. V lost 2 bases and J lost 2, with 21 bases in between. Germline CDR1 reads SGDLS; CDR2 reads YYNGEE.

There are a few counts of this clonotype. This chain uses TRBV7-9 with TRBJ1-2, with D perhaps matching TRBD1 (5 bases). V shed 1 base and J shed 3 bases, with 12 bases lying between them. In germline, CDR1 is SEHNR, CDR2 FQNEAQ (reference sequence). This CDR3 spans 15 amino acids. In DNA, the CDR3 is TGTGCCAGCAGCTTAGGGAGGGACGCTGACTATGGCTACACCTTC. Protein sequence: CASSLGRDADYGYTF.

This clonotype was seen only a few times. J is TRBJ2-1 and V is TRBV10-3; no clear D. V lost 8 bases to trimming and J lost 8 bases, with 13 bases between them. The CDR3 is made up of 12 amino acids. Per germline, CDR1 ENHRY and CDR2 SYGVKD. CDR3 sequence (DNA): TGTGCCATCTCCGTAAGGGTCTATGAGCAGTTCTTC. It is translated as CAISVRVYEQFF.

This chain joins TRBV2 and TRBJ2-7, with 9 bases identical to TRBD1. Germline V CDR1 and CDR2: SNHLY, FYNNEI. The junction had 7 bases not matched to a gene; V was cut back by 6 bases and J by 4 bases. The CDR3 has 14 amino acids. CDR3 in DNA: TGTGCCAGCAGCCCATGGGACAGGGTGTACGAGCAGTACTTC. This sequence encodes CASSPWDRVYEQYF.

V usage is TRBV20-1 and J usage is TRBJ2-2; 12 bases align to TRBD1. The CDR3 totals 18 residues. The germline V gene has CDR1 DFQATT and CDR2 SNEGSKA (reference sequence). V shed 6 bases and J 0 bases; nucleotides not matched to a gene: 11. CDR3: CSAEFRDRGLANTGELFF. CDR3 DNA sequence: TGCAGTGCGGAATTCCGGGACAGGGGGCTCGCGAACACCGGGGAGCTGTTTTTT.